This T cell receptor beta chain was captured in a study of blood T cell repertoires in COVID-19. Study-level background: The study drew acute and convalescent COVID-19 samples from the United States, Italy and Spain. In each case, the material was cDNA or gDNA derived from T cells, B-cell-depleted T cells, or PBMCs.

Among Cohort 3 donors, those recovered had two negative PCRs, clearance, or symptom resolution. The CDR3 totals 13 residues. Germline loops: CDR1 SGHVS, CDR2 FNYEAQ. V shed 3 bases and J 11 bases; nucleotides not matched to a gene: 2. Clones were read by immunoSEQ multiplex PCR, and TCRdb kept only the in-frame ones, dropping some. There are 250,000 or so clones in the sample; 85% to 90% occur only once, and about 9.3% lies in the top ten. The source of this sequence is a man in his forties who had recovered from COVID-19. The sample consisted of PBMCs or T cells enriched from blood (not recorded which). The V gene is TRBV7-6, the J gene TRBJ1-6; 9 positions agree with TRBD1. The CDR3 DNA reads TGTGCCAGCAGCTTGGACAGGGGTGCACCCCTCCACTTT. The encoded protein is CASSLDRGAPLHF. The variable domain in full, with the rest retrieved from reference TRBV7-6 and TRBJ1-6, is GAGVSQSPRYKVTKRGQDVALRCDPISGHVSLYWYRQALGQGPEFLTYFNYEAQQDKSGLPNDRFSAERPEGSISTLTIQRTEQRDSAMYRCASSLDRGAPLHFGNGTRLTVT.